This TCR beta chain was captured by sequencing in a study of shared clonotypes between healthy human individuals (dated by TCRdb to about 2020). Regarding the complete study: The cohort included a few men and a couple of women between 18 and 49 years of age. For each donor, three plates each were used for CD4 naive and CD4 memory, two plates were used for CD8 naive, and one plate was used for CD8 memory. Blood TCR repertoires of about 5 healthy adults were deeply sequenced to estimate repertoire size and the extent of clonotype sharing between individuals. To increase sequencing depth and limit assay-specific biases, different laboratories used diverse techniques to prepare libraries and sequence TCR repertoires. Leukapheresis yielded between about 0.94 and 8.9 billion PBMCs per donor. The investigation overall reported the following: Only blood was sampled, and tissue TCR repertoires likely differ from those in blood. Estimated clonotype richness was generally larger for naive than for memory subsets. Compared with non-shared clonotypes, clonotypes shared by all four sorted-subset donors had higher generation probabilities. About 5% of naive CD4, around 3.6% of naive CD8, 2.3% of memory CD4, and 0.35% to 0.5% of memory CD8 clonotypes were shared across four donors. The small number of donors limited the genetic and exposure-history diversity represented. Pairwise subsampling led to the expectation that sequencing depth would affect the degree of clonotype sharing among donors. Incomplete sequencing was indicated by rarefaction of sorted-subset datasets, despite the large sequencing depth.

Healthy HIV-negative adults with no recently reported acute infections or vaccinations were included as donors. Every donor was a Caucasian adult living in Nashville, Tennessee, USA. Magnetic negative selection was used to enrich CD4+ T cells, after which naive cells were positively selected on CD45RA and the negative fraction became the memory subset. Blood was collected by leukapheresis, and PBMCs were isolated by Ficoll-Histopaque density gradient centrifugation and then cryopreserved in liquid nitrogen vapor phase. Purity and quantity of every magnetically sorted T cell population were checked by analytical flow cytometry. Genomic DNA was isolated from every sorted fraction and measured by UV absorbance on a Nanodrop 2000c. Using the deep immunoSEQ assay, TCR CDR3 regions were amplified from genomic DNA by multiplex PCR. Genomic DNA extracted from each cell subset was distributed evenly over all wells of several immunoSEQ 96-well plates, and each plate served as one replicate. For sorted subsets, each replicate PCR was loaded with approximately 190 ng genomic DNA, equivalent to 30,000 or so T cell genomes. Purified libraries were measured with a Qubit 3.0 fluorometer, size-checked on a Bioanalyzer 2100, and measured again with the KAPA Library Quantification kit. Every immunoSEQ 96-well plate was sequenced on a dedicated single-read 150-cycle Illumina NextSeq 550 flow cell. The authors processed their data as follows. Because the immunoSEQ output included only junctional sequences and no quality scores, the filtering could not be the same as the filtering used for full-length reads. Sequences were annotated with PyIR, a Python wrapper for IgBLAST v1.9, using IMGT germline references to assign V/J genes and CDR3. Reads were removed for weak V/J assignments (E-value above 1e-6), missing CDR3, stop codons, out-of-frame junctions, or ambiguous translated residues. A V3J clonotype was defined by an identical inferred V gene, J gene, and CDR3 amino acid sequence. Percentage overlap between repertoires was calculated by dividing the number of shared unique clonotypes by the size of the smaller repertoire. Richness of each repertoire was evaluated using RTK rarefaction, the Chao1 estimator, and Recon v2.1 estimates of unobserved clonotypes. Generation probabilities for all TCRbeta clonotypes obtained by the gDNA method from a handful of donors were computed using OLGA. TCRdb's version of the immuneACCESS table is confined to in-frame rearrangements and falls short of the full clone set. An unresolved V gene accounts for under half of the shortfall where checked; the remainder is of unknown origin. D and trimming were read from the DNA, whereas the V and J calls and clone size are those reported in that table. The sample table lists around 1.4 million clones, around 98.5% of them with a count of one. Around 0.33% of the sample is taken by the ten largest.

CDR1 and CDR2, per the germline V gene (reference sequence), are LNHDA and SQIVND. From the cysteine through the phenylalanine, the CDR3 covers 14 amino acids. CDR3 DNA only is kept here, 42 bases in frame from base 1. V has 5 bases trimmed and J has 5 bases trimmed; junction bases matching no gene number 2. With respect to this clone: Its antigen is still unknown. No per-base quality is available; no much larger clone lies one base away. Different DNA sequences within this sample yield the same CDR3.

The sequenced sample consisted of naive CD4+ T cells sorted from blood. The label giving this sample's cell subset or site can be read as: CD45RA+ positively selected. The chain uses TRBV19 and TRBJ2-2, with 10 bases in between that match TRBD1. The TCR was taken from a man aged 25 to 40 in good health. The nucleotide sequence is given as TGTGCCAGTAGTGACAGGGGGCTAACCGGGGAGCTGTTTTTT. It specifies CASSDRGLTGELFF.